This TCR beta chain was retrieved from a study of human T cells and chemical hapten exposure. Background on the study: Diagnoses of alopecia areata, totalis or universalis occurred in mostly female patients.

Time point reported: pre-sensitization, week 0. Treatment in this sample: therapeutic diphenylcyclopropenone sensitization with weekly scalp DPC. Ahead of each patch test application, blood was drawn. Donation of samples came from alopecia patients who were 18 to 70 years old and suitable for DPC. Within the library, unique molecular identifiers were attached to each individual cDNA molecule. Each CDR3 protein is one row after TCRdb ran MiXCR on the RACE reads. The table has 270,000 or so distinct CDR3 sequences, roughly 7.7% seen once. Sequenced material: whole blood, taken in connection with sensitization to the hapten diphenylcyclopropenone (DPC). This receptor was identified in a man between 18 and 35 years old with alopecia areata. Some clones in this sample may be carry-over from other donors' samples.

The CDR3 DNA follows: TGTGCCAGCAGGGTGCTTGGAAACACCATATATTTT. Translation: CASRVLGNTIYF. The chain combines TRBV12-3 or TRBV12-4 with TRBJ1-3; D is ambiguous. The CDR3 has 12 residues. Trimming cost V 6 bases and J 3 bases, with 6 bases left between them.